A single sample is the source of the 10 T cell receptor beta chains below, sequenced in a study of blood T cell repertoires in COVID-19. Measured with immunoSEQ multiplex PCR; TCRdb has only the in-frame clones, and not every one. The sample has approximately 100,000 clones; 80% are singletons. The sequenced sample was peripheral blood. The receptors stem from a human donor in a cohort sampled during active or convalescent COVID-19.

CDR3 nucleotide sequence: TGTGCCAGCAGCCCAGACTGGATATTTAGCGGGAGAACGAACACCGGGGAGCTGTTTTTT. Amino acid sequence: CASSPDWIFSGRTNTGELFF. The chain couples TRBV7-8 to TRBJ2-2, with TRBD2 matching over 9 bases. The V gene end was trimmed by 5 bases and the J gene end by 0 bases; junction bases not matched to a gene: 16. Germline V lookup: CDR1 SGHVS, CDR2 FQNEAQ. This CDR3 region has 20 residues.

The CDR3, as DNA: TGTGCCAGCCGGGGGGGAAACACCATATATTTT. This translates into CASRGGNTIYF. The V call is TRBV9, the J call TRBJ1-3; D possibly corresponds to TRBD1 (5 bases). Germline V lookup: CDR1 SGDLS, CDR2 YYNGEE. Trimming left V 7 bases short and J 4 bases short, with 6 bases between. The CDR3 consists of 11 residues.

The rearrangement uses TRBV20-1 and TRBJ1-5; no clear D. Germline CDR1 is DFQATT and CDR2 is SNEGSKA (reference sequence). Trimming took 7 bases from V and 5 from J, leaving 6 bases between them. This CDR3 is 10 amino acids long. The CDR3 region has the DNA TGCAGTGTGTCAGATCAGCCCCAGCATTTT. Its translation is CSVSDQPQHF.

The V and J genes are TRBV20-1 and TRBJ1-2; tentatively, D is TRBD1 (6 bases). From germline, CDR1 is DFQATT and CDR2 SNEGSKA (reference sequence). CDR3 size: 11 residues. V lost 5 bases to trimming and J lost 5 bases, with 9 bases between them. CDR3 sequence (DNA): TGCAGTGCTCGGACAGCTTATGGCTACACCTTC. This codes for CSARTAYGYTF.

The chain is built from TRBV5-1 and TRBJ1-2; 11 nucleotides match TRBD1. V lost 3 bases, J lost 4 bases, and 5 bases stayed unmatched. Germline values: CDR1 SGHRS, CDR2 YFSETQ. The CDR3 spans 15 residues. CDR3 sequence reads: CASSYGQGAGYGYTF. The CDR3 nucleotides read TGCGCCAGCAGCTACGGACAGGGGGCGGGCTATGGCTACACCTTC.

The chain couples TRBV19 to TRBJ1-5; the match to TRBD1 covers 7 bases. Trimming removed 3 bases from V and 6 bases from J; junction bases left unmatched: 5. The CDR3 is made up of 14 amino acids. Germline loops: CDR1 LNHDA, CDR2 SQIVND (reference sequence). This CDR3 is CASSIGQVAQPQHF. The CDR3 bases are TGTGCCAGTAGTATCGGACAGGTCGCTCAGCCCCAGCATTTT.

The genes are TRBV11-2 and TRBJ1-6, with D possibly matching TRBD1 (6 bases). V was pared by 5 bases and J by 1 base, with 9 bases between. This CDR3 has 15 amino acids. Germline V gene data show CDR1 as SGHAT and CDR2 as FQNNGV. CDR3 nucleotides: TGTGCCAGCAGCCTTACAGGGTCCTATAATTCACCCCTCCACTTT. The encoded protein is CASSLTGSYNSPLHF.

The rearrangement links TRBV18 to TRBJ2-3, with 10 bases identical to TRBD2. From germline, CDR1 is KGHSH and CDR2 LQKENI. The CDR3 has 16 residues. The J segment lost 5 bases and the V segment lost 3 bases, leaving 8 bases of the junction unmatched. The CDR3 region has the DNA TGTGCCAGCTCACCCGGGCTAGCGGGAGCAAAAGATACGCAGTATTTT. This translates into CASSPGLAGAKDTQYF.

The gene calls are TRBV7-2 and TRBJ2-7, with 11 nucleotides matching TRBD2. With 6 bases clipped from V and 3 bases from J, the junction kept 7 bases outside the gene matches. The CDR3 sequence is 15 residues long. In germline, CDR1 is SGHTA, CDR2 FQGNSA. The CDR3 sequence: CASSLTGTSGYEQYF. CDR3 in DNA: TGTGCCAGCAGTTTAACCGGGACTAGCGGCTACGAGCAGTACTTC.

The genes are TRBV10-2 and TRBJ1-5; no reliable D call. Trimming took off 0 bases at V and 6 bases at J, with 12 bases between the two ends. The V gene's germline CDR1 is WSHSY and CDR2 SAAADI. The length of the CDR3 is 15 residues. The CDR3 nucleotides are TGCGCCAGCAGTGAGTCGAGGAGGATCGGTCAGCCCCAGCATTTT. It specifies CASSESRRIGQPQHF.